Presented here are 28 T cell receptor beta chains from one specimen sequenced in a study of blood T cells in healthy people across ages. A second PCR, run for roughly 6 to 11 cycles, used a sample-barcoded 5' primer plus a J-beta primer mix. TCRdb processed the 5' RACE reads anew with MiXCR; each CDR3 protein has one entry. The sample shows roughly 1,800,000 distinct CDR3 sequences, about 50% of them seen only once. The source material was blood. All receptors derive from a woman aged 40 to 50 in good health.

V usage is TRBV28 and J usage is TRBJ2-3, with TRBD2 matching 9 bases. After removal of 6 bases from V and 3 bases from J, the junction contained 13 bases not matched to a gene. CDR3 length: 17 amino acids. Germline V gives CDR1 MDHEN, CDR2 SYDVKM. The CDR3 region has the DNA TGTGCCAGCAGGGGAAGGCGGGGGGGCCGTAGGACAGATACGCAGTATTTT. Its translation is CASRGRRGGRRTDTQYF.

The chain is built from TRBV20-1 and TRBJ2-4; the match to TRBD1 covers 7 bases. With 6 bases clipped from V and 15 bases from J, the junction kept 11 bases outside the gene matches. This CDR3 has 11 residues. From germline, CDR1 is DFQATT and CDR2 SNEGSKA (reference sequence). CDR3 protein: CSARSGQIPYF. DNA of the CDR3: TGCAGTGCAAGATCGGGACAGATCCCGTACTTC.

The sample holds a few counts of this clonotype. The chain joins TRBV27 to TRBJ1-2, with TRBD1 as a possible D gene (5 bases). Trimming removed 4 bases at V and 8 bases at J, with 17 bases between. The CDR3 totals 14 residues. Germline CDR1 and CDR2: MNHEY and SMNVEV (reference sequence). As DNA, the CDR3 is TGTGCCAGCAGTTCACACCAGGTCGGGACGGGCTACACCTTC. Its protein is CASSSHQVGTGYTF.

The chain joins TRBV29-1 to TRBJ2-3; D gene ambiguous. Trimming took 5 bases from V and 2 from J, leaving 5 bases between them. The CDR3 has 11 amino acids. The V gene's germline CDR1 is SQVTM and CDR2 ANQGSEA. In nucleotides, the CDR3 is TGCAGCGTTTCTATCACAGATACGCAGTATTTT. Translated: CSVSITDTQYF.

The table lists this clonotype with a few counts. The CDR3 region has the DNA TGTGCCAGCAGCTTAGTGACCGGGGGGTCGGTAGAGACCCAGTACTTC. Translated, it gives CASSLVTGGSVETQYF. V is TRBV11-2 and J is TRBJ2-5; TRBD2 matches at 7 bases. Germline trimming cut 1 base from V and 4 bases from J; bases unmatched to any gene: 9. CDR3 size: 16 residues. CDR1 is SGHAT and CDR2 is FQNNGV in the germline V gene.

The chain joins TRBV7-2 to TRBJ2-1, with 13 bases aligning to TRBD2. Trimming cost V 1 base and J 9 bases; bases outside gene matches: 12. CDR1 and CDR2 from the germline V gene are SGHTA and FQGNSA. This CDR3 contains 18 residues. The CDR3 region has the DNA TGTGCCAGCAGCTTAGAACCGAGAACTAGCGGGGGGGCATGTGAGCAGTTCTTC. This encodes CASSLEPRTSGGACEQFF. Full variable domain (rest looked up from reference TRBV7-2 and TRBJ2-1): GAGVSQSPSNKVTEKGKDVELRCDPISGHTALYWYRQSLGQGLEFLIYFQGNSAPDKSGLPSDRFSAERTGGSVSTLTIQRTQQEDSAVYLCASSLEPRTSGGACEQFFGPGTRLTVL.

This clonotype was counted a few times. CDR3 in amino acids: CSARVGGGSPQETQYF. As DNA, the CDR3 is TGCAGTGCTAGAGTTGGAGGGGGCTCTCCACAAGAGACCCAGTACTTC. The chain carries TRBV20-1 and TRBJ2-5; D is possibly TRBD1 (7 bases). Germline loops: CDR1 DFQATT, CDR2 SNEGSKA (reference sequence). Trimming pared 1 base from V and 2 bases from J, leaving 17 bases between. The CDR3 loop spans 16 amino acids.

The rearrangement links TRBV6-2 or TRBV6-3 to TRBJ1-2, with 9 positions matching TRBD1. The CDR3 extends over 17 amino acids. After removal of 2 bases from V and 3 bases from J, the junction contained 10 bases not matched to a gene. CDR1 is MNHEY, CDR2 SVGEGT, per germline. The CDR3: CASSYRDRAPYDYGYTF. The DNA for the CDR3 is TGTGCCAGCAGTTACCGGGACAGGGCCCCATATGACTATGGCTACACCTTC.

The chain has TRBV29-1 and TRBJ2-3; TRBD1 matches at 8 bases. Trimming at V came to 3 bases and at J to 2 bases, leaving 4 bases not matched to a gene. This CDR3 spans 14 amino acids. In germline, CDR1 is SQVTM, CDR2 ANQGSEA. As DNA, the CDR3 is TGCAGCGTTGACAGGGGGCGAGACACAGATACGCAGTATTTT. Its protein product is CSVDRGRDTDTQYF.

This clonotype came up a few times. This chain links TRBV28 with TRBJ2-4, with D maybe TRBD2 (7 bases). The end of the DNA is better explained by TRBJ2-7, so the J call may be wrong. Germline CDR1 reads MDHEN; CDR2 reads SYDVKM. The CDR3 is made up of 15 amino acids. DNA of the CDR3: TGTGCCAGCAGTCACAAGGGGGGGGGAGTCGACGAGCAGTACTTC. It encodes CASSHKGGGVDEQYF.

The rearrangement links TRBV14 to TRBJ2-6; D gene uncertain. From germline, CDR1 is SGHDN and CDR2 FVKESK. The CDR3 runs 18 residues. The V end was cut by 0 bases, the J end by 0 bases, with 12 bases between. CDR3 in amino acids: CASSQDRWAASGANVLTF. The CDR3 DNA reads TGTGCCAGCAGCCAAGATCGGTGGGCGGCCTCTGGGGCCAACGTCCTGACTTTC.

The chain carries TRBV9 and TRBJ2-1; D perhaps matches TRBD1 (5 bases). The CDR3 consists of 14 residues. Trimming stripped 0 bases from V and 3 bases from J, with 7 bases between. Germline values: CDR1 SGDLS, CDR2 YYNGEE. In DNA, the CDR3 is TGTGCCAGCAGCGTAGAGACAGTCTACAATGAGCAGTTCTTC. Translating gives CASSVETVYNEQFF.

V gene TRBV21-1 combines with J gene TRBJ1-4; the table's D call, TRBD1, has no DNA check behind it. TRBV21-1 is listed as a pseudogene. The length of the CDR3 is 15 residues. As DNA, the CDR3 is TGTGCCAGCAGCAAAGTACCAGGGGAGAAAAAAAAACTGTTTTTT. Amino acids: CASSKVPGEKKKLFF.

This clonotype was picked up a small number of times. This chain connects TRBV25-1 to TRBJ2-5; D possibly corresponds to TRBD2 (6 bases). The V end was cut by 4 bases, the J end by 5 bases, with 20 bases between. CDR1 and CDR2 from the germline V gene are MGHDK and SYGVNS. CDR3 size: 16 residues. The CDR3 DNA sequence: TGTGCCAGCAGTGCCTTAGGGCGGGATGGCTGGGAGACCCAGTACTTC. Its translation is CASSALGRDGWETQYF.

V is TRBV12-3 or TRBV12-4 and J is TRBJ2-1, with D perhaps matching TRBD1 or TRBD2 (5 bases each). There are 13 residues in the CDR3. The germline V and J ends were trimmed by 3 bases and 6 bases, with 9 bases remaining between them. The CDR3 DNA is TGTGCCAGCAGTTTCGGGACGCCCAATGAGCAGTTCTTC. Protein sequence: CASSFGTPNEQFF.

This chain's CDR3 is CSAGRSAEAFF. The DNA of the CDR3 is TGCAGTGCTGGGAGATCAGCTGAAGCTTTCTTT. The chain uses TRBV20-1 and TRBJ1-1; no firm D call. Germline V lookup: CDR1 DFQATT, CDR2 SNEGSKA (reference sequence). The V gene lost 5 bases and the J gene lost 6 bases, with 10 bases spanning the gap. The CDR3 is 11 residues long.

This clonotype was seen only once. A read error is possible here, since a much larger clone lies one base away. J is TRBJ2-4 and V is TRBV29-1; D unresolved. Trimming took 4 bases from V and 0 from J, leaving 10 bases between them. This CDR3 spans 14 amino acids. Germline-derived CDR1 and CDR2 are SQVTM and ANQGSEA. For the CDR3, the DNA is TGCAGCGTTGCGGGCAGCTTAGCCAAAAACATTCAGTACTTC. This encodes CSVAGSLAKNIQYF.

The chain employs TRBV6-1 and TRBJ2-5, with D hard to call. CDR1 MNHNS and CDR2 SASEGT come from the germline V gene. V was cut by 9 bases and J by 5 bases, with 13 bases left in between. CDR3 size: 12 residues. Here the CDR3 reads CASVGMHETQYF. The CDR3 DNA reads TGTGCCAGTGTGGGGATGCATGAGACCCAGTACTTC.

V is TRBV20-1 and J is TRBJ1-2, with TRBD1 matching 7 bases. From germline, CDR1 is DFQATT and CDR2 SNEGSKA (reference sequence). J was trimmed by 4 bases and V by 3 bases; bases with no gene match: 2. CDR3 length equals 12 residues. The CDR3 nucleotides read TGCAGTGCTAGTACAGGGGTCTATGGCTACACCTTC. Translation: CSASTGVYGYTF.

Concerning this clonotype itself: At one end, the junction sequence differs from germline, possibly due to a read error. The CDR3 DNA sequence: TGTGCCAGCAGTTCGGCTGAAACAGTCTACGAGCGGTACTTC. Translating it yields CASSSAETVYERYF. The rearrangement uses TRBV12-3 or TRBV12-4 and TRBJ2-7; the D is unclear. This CDR3 contains 14 residues.

CDR3 residues: CSVLGETQFF. Written as DNA, the CDR3 is TGCAGCGTCTTAGGAGAGACCCAGTTCTTC. The chain combines TRBV29-1 with TRBJ2-5; D remains unclear. TRBJ2-1 explains the end of the DNA better; the J call may be wrong. In germline, CDR1 is SQVTM, CDR2 ANQGSEA. The CDR3 consists of 10 residues.

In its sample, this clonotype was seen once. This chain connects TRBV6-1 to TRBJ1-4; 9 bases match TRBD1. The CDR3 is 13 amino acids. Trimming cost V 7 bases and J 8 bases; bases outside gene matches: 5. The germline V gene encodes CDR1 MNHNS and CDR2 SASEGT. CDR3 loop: CASKTGGNEKLFF. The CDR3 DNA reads TGTGCCAGCAAGACAGGGGGAAACGAAAAACTGTTTTTT.

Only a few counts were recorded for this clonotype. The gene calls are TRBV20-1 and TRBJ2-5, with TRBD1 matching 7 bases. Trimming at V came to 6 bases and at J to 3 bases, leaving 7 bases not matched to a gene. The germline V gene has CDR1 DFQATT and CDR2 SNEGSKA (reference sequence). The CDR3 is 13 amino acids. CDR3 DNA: TGCAGTGCCGGGACAGATCTAAAAGAGACCCAGTACTTC. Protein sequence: CSAGTDLKETQYF.

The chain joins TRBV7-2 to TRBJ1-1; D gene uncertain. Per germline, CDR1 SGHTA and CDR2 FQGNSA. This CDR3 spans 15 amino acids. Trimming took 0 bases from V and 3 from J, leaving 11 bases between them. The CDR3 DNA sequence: TGTGCCAGCAGCTTAGCGTCCGGGATTGACACTGAAGCTTTCTTT. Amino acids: CASSLASGIDTEAFF.

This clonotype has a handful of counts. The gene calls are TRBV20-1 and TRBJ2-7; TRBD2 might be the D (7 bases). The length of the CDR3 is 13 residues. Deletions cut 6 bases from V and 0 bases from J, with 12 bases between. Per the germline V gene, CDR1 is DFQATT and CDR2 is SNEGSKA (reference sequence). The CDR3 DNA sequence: TGCAGTGCGGGGGGGCCGAGCTCCTACGAGCAGTACTTC. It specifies CSAGGPSSYEQYF.

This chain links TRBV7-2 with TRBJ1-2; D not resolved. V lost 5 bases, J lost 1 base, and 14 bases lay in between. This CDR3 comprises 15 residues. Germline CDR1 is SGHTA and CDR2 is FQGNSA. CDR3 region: CASSLQRTLNYGYTF. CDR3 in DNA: TGTGCCAGCAGCCTTCAGAGAACCCTTAACTATGGCTACACCTTC.

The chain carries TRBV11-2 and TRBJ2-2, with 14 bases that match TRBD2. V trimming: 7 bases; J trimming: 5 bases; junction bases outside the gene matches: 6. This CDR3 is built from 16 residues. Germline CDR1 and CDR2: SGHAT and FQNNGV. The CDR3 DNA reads TGTGCCAGCATTTTAGGACTAGCGGGGGGAACCGGGGAGCTGTTTTTT. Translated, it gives CASILGLAGGTGELFF.

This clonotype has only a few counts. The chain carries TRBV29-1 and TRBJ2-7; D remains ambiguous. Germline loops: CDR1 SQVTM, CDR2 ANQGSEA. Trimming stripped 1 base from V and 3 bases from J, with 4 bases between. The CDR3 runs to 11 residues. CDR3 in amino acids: CSVEGFYEQYF. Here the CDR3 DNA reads TGCAGCGTTGAAGGATTCTACGAGCAGTACTTC.